These 22 T cell receptor beta chains share one sample of origin, sequenced in a study of blood T cells in healthy people across ages. A sample-barcoded 5' primer and a J-beta primer mix were used in a second PCR of roughly 7 to 11 cycles. MiXCR, applied by TCRdb to the 5' RACE reads, yields one record per CDR3 protein. This sample has about 670,000 distinct CDR3 sequences, with around 50% found just once. Sequencing input: blood. These TCRs come from a woman older than 75 in good health.

The V call is TRBV11-3, the J call TRBJ2-3, with D perhaps being TRBD1 or TRBD2 (5 bases each). Germline CDR1 is SGHNT and CDR2 is YENEEA. V lost 5 bases to trimming and J lost 6 bases, with 21 bases between them. The CDR3 spans 16 residues. CDR3 sequence (DNA): TGTGCCAGCAGCCCGGGACCGGACGCTAGCTACGATACGCAGTATTTT. Amino acids: CASSPGPDASYDTQYF.

As concerns this clonotype: A clone one base away is much larger, so this may be a read error. This chain uses TRBV7-8 with TRBJ2-1; D not certain. The CDR3 sequence is 12 residues long. Germline V gives CDR1 SGHVS, CDR2 FQNEAQ. V lost 3 bases, J lost 4 bases, and 4 bases lay in between. For the CDR3, the DNA is TGTGCCAGCAGCTTCGAGTACAATGAGCAGTTCTTC. Amino acids: CASSFEYNEQFF.

This clonotype was picked up many times. This chain uses TRBV12-3 or TRBV12-4 with TRBJ2-1, with no clear D. The CDR3 is 13 amino acids. Trimming left V 0 bases short and J 5 bases short, with 5 bases between. The CDR3 sequence is CASSLASDNEQFF. Here the CDR3 DNA reads TGTGCCAGCAGTTTAGCGAGTGACAATGAGCAGTTCTTC.

This clonotype was counted between two and nine times. The chain couples TRBV7-3 to TRBJ2-3, with 8 bases matching TRBD1. There are 15 residues in the CDR3. Germline values: CDR1 SGHTA, CDR2 FQGTGA. V was pared by 4 bases and J by 5 bases, with 8 bases of the junction left unmatched. This CDR3 reads CASSSRTGSGDTQYF. In nucleotides, the CDR3 is TGTGCCAGCAGCTCGAGGACAGGGTCGGGAGATACGCAGTATTTT. The complete variable domain, with remaining parts taken from reference TRBV7-3 and TRBJ2-3, reads GAGVSQTPSNKVTEKGKYVELRCDPISGHTALYWYRQSLGQGPEFLIYFQGTGAADDSGLPNDRFFAVRPEGSVSTLKIQRTERGDSAVYLCASSSRTGSGDTQYFGPGTRLTVL.

The gene calls are TRBV7-2 and TRBJ2-7; unclear D gene. Germline values: CDR1 SGHTA, CDR2 FQGNSA. This CDR3 is 15 amino acids long. Trimming left V 5 bases short and J 3 bases short, with 17 bases between. The CDR3 is CASSRLVGANYEQYF. In nucleotides, the CDR3 is TGTGCCAGCAGCCGGCTCGTCGGAGCAAACTACGAGCAGTACTTC. The whole variable domain, filled in from reference TRBV7-2 and TRBJ2-7, reads GAGVSQSPSNKVTEKGKDVELRCDPISGHTALYWYRQSLGQGLEFLIYFQGNSAPDKSGLPSDRFSAERTGGSVSTLTIQRTQQEDSAVYLCASSRLVGANYEQYFGPGTRLTVT.

This clonotype has at least ten counts. V gene TRBV4-1 combines with J gene TRBJ2-3; 10 bases map to TRBD2. The V and J ends lost 2 bases and 4 bases, in that order; junction bases with no gene match: 6. CDR1 and CDR2 (germline): MGHRA, YSYEKL. The CDR3 covers 16 residues. The CDR3 here is CASSQLSGGQADTQYF. CDR3 DNA: TGCGCCAGCAGCCAACTTAGCGGGGGGCAAGCAGATACGCAGTATTTT.

V usage is TRBV5-1 and J usage is TRBJ2-2; 12 bases agree with TRBD2. Germline CDR1 SGHRS, CDR2 YFSETQ. The CDR3 length is 15 residues. The V and J ends lost 4 bases and 6 bases, in that order; junction bases with no gene match: 4. The DNA for the CDR3 is TGCGCCAGCAGCCGGACTAGCGGGATACCCGGGGAGCTGTTTTTT. Its translation is CASSRTSGIPGELFF.

This chain joins TRBV5-1 and TRBJ1-1, with D perhaps TRBD1 (6 bases). CDR3 length equals 13 residues. Germline CDR1 SGHRS, CDR2 YFSETQ. V lost 4 bases to trimming and J lost 2 bases, with 9 bases between them. This CDR3 is CASSPGHNTEAFF. CDR3 DNA sequence: TGCGCCAGCAGCCCGGGACACAACACTGAAGCTTTCTTT.

This clonotype was seen a handful of times. The chain carries TRBV2 and TRBJ1-5; no clear D gene. Trimming shortened V by 5 bases and J by 11 bases, and 16 bases separated the two germline ends. Per germline, CDR1 SNHLY and CDR2 FYNNEI. This CDR3 region has 13 residues. CDR3 sequence (DNA): TGTGCCAGCAGTCGGCAGGCCCTCGGGGCCCAGCATTTT. Translated, it gives CASSRQALGAQHF.

Comment on this clonotype: Since a much larger clone is just one base distant, this may be a read error. The chain carries TRBV18 and TRBJ2-3; no definite D call. This CDR3 has 16 residues. Germline loops: CDR1 KGHSH, CDR2 LQKENI. V lost 4 bases and J 2 bases, leaving 16 bases between the germline ends. The CDR3 sequence: CASSLRHGQNTDTQYF. The CDR3 DNA follows: TGTGCCAGCTCACTACGTCACGGGCAAAACACAGATACGCAGTATTTT.

The sample holds one count of this clonotype. This chain uses TRBV2 with TRBJ1-5; a weak D match, TRBD1 (6 bases). Germline-derived CDR1 and CDR2 are SNHLY and FYNNEI. The CDR3 is made up of 15 amino acids. The V gene lost 3 bases and the J gene lost 6 bases, with 15 bases spanning the gap. CDR3 DNA sequence: TGTGCCAGCAGTGAGCTTACAGGGAGTGGTCAGCCCCAGCATTTT. Encoded protein: CASSELTGSGQPQHF.

Turning to this clonotype: A much larger clonotype is one base distant, so this may be a read error. The V gene is TRBV2, the J gene TRBJ2-3, with 8 bases lining up with TRBD2. Germline CDR1 reads SNHLY; CDR2 reads FYNNEI. This CDR3 comprises 14 residues. The V and J ends lost 7 bases and 7 bases, in that order; junction bases with no gene match: 10. CDR3 sequence reads: CASIPGLAPNTQYF. The CDR3 coding sequence is TGTGCCAGCATCCCCGGACTAGCACCAAATACGCAGTATTTT.

This clonotype was detected a few times. The chain is built from TRBV14 and TRBJ2-5; D is possibly TRBD1 (5 bases). V dropped 6 bases and J dropped 0 bases, with 11 bases sitting between them. The CDR3 has 14 amino acids. Germline V lookup: CDR1 SGHDN, CDR2 FVKESK. CDR3 sequence reads: CASSQRQHQETQYF. DNA for the CDR3: TGTGCCAGCAGTCAGAGACAGCACCAAGAGACCCAGTACTTC.

Remarks on this clonotype: A read error may be the cause here, since a much bigger clone is one base away. The chain has TRBV12-3 or TRBV12-4 and TRBJ2-3, with 9 bases matching TRBD2. This CDR3 is 15 amino acids long. The CDR3 bases are TGTGCCAGCAGCATAGCGGGGGTTAGCACAGATACGCGGTATTTT. Translated: CASSIAGVSTDTRYF.

The chain combines TRBV5-1 with TRBJ2-3, with TRBD1 as a possible D gene (5 bases). From germline, CDR1 is SGHRS and CDR2 YFSETQ. The CDR3 loop spans 15 amino acids. Deletions cut 0 bases from V and 0 bases from J, with 8 bases between. DNA for the CDR3: TGCGCCAGCAGCTTGGGGACACGGAGCACAGATACGCAGTATTTT. It is translated as CASSLGTRSTDTQYF.

This chain uses TRBV12-3 or TRBV12-4 with TRBJ1-2; tentatively, D is TRBD1 (6 bases). The CDR3 covers 13 residues. Trimming pared 6 bases from V and 6 bases from J, leaving 14 bases between. The CDR3 DNA follows: TGTGCCAGCAGAGGGGGACGGGGGGATGGCTACACCTTC. Translated: CASRGGRGDGYTF.

As concerns this clonotype: With a much larger clone just one base away, this may be a read error. The gene calls are TRBV24-1 and TRBJ1-5; 8 nucleotides line up with TRBD1. This CDR3 is built from 15 residues. V gave up 9 bases and J gave up 11 bases; unmatched junction bases: 17. The germline gives CDR1 KGHDR, CDR2 SFDVKD. CDR3 nucleotide sequence: TGTGCCACCGGAGGGGTTATCGGACAGGGTAACTCCCAGCATTTT. Protein: CATGGVIGQGNSQHF.

This clonotype has a count of ten or more. The genes are TRBV7-2 and TRBJ1-1, with no clear D. Trimming left V 3 bases short and J 7 bases short, with 9 bases between. CDR1 is SGHTA and CDR2 is FQGNSA in the germline V gene. CDR3 size: 12 residues. The CDR3 DNA reads as TGTGCCAGCAGCTTGGGCCGCGGTGAAGCTTTCTTT. This gives the protein CASSLGRGEAFF. The complete variable domain, with remaining parts taken from reference TRBV7-2 and TRBJ1-1, reads GAGVSQSPSNKVTEKGKDVELRCDPISGHTALYWYRQSLGQGLEFLIYFQGNSAPDKSGLPSDRFSAERTGGSVSTLTIQRTQQEDSAVYLCASSLGRGEAFFGQGTRLTVV.

The rearrangement links TRBV5-1 to TRBJ2-7; D is unclear. The DNA end lines up better with TRBJ2-5; the J call may be wrong. The germline gives CDR1 SGHRS, CDR2 YFSETQ. The CDR3 contains 14 residues. This CDR3 is CASSLRSGEETQYF. In DNA, the CDR3 is TGCGCCAGCAGCCTCCGGTCAGGAGAAGAGACCCAGTACTTC.

This chain joins TRBV7-9 and TRBJ2-3; D is uncertain. Germline V gene lookup returns CDR1 SEHNR and CDR2 FQNEAQ (reference sequence). Trimming removed 2 bases from V and 6 bases from J, with 3 bases in between. CDR3 length: 11 amino acids. In DNA, the CDR3 is TGTGCCAGCAGCTTATTTGATACGCAGTATTTT. This sequence encodes CASSLFDTQYF.

The rearrangement joins TRBV20-1 to TRBJ2-1, with D unresolved. This CDR3 spans 12 amino acids. The germline CDR1 and CDR2 sequences are DFQATT and SNEGSKA (reference sequence). V was shortened by 1 base and J by 1 base, with 2 bases between the two germline ends. CDR3 in DNA: TGCAGTGCTAGAGTATCCTACAATGAGCAGTTCTTC. It encodes CSARVSYNEQFF.

The chain is built from TRBV7-3 and TRBJ2-7; D is undetermined. The CDR3 is 16 amino acids. Germline-derived CDR1 and CDR2 are SGHTA and FQGTGA. Trimming removed 0 bases from V and 7 bases from J, with 19 bases in between. Here the CDR3 DNA reads TGTGCCAGCAGCTTAACCGGATTTCTGTCCCCAGTAGAGCAGTACTTC. Its protein is CASSLTGFLSPVEQYF.